These T cell receptor beta chains were read from a single sample in a study of shared clonotypes between healthy human individuals. TCRdb's table, derived via immunoSEQ multiplex PCR, lists solely in-frame clones and lacks some. This sample has hundreds of thousands of clones, with 90% to 95% found just once. Sequencing was carried out using naive CD8+ T cells sorted from blood. Every receptor here comes from a man in his thirties or forties in good health. The CDR3 runs from the conserved cysteine through the conserved F or W. A D gene is named only where the DNA matches it firmly. Clone size, where shown, is once, few, many, or a class for clones that have expanded.

size: .; D: .; V: TRBV4-1; J: TRBJ2-7; CDR3: CASSQGTVSSYEQYF; DNA: TGCGCCAGCAGCCAAGGGACGGTCAGCTCCTACGAGCAGTACTTC
size: few; D: .; V: TRBV28; J: TRBJ1-2; CDR3: CASSLQANYGYTF; DNA: TGTGCCAGCAGTTTACAGGCAAACTATGGCTACACCTTC
size: .; D: TRBD1; V: TRBV9; J: TRBJ1-2; CDR3: CASGGTGAYGYTF; DNA: TGTGCCAGCGGGGGGACAGGAGCCTATGGCTACACCTTC
size: .; D: TRBD1; V: TRBV5-1; J: TRBJ1-2; CDR3: CASYGGDRANYGYTF; DNA: TGCGCCAGCTACGGGGGGGACAGAGCTAACTATGGCTACACCTTC
size: .; D: TRBD1; V: TRBV9; J: TRBJ2-7; CDR3: CASSPTGGSSYEQYF; DNA: TGTGCCAGCAGCCCGACAGGGGGCAGCTCCTACGAGCAGTACTTC
size: .; D: TRBD2; V: TRBV19; J: TRBJ2-6; CDR3: CASSRGLVGMPTGANVLTF; DNA: TGTGCCAGTAGTAGGGGACTAGTTGGGATGCCAACTGGGGCCAACGTCCTGACTTTC
size: .; D: .; V: TRBV27; J: TRBJ2-3; CDR3: CASSSPSTDTQYF; DNA: TGTGCCAGCAGTTCCCCTAGCACAGATACGCAGTATTTT
size: .; D: .; V: TRBV2; J: TRBJ2-7; CDR3: CASSESVGYEQYF; DNA: TGTGCCAGCAGTGAATCGGTGGGGTACGAGCAGTACTTC
size: .; D: .; V: TRBV29-1; J: TRBJ2-1; CDR3: CSVPGTPGAYNEQFF; DNA: TGCAGCGTCCCAGGGACACCAGGCGCCTACAATGAGCAGTTCTTC
size: few; D: .; V: TRBV25-1; J: TRBJ2-7; CDR3: CASSDPRTTYEQYF; DNA: TGTGCCAGCAGTGACCCCAGGACCACCTACGAGCAGTACTTC
size: once; D: .; V: TRBV28; J: TRBJ1-1; CDR3: CASSLGAEAFF; DNA: TGTGCCAGCAGTCTGGGGGCTGAAGCTTTCTTT
size: .; D: TRBD1; V: TRBV11-3; J: TRBJ2-1; CDR3: CASSTGESEQFF; DNA: TGTGCCAGCAGCACAGGGGAATCGGAGCAGTTCTTC
size: .; D: TRBD2; V: TRBV30; J: TRBJ2-7; CDR3: CAWSVNPAGGPYEQYF; DNA: TGTGCCTGGAGTGTAAACCCAGCGGGAGGCCCCTACGAGCAGTACTTC
size: .; D: TRBD1; V: TRBV7-9; J: TRBJ2-5; CDR3: CASSLPGQAVLQTQYF; DNA: TGTGCCAGCAGCTTACCGGGACAGGCAGTTTTGCAGACCCAGTACTTC